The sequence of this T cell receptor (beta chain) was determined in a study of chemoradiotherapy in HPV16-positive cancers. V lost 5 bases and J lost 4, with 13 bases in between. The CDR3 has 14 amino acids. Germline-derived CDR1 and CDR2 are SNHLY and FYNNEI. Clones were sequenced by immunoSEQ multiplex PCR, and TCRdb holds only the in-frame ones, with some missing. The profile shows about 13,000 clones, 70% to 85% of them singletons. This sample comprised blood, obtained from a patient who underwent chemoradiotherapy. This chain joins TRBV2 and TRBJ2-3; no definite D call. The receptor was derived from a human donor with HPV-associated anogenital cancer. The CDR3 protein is CASSPPLVADTQYF. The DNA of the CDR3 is TGTGCCAGCAGTCCCCCCTTAGTCGCAGATACGCAGTATTTT.